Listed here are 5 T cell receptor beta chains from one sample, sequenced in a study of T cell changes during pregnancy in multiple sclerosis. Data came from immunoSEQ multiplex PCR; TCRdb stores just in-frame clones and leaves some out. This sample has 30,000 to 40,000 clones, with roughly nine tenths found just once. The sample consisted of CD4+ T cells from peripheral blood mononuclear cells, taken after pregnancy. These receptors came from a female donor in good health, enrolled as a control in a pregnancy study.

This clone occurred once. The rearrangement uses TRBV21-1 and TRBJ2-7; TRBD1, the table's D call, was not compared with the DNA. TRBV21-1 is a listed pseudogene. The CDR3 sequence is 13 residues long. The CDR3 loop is CASSKVGPYEQYF. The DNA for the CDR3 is TGTGCCAGCAGCAAAGTTGGCCCTTACGAGCAGTACTTC.

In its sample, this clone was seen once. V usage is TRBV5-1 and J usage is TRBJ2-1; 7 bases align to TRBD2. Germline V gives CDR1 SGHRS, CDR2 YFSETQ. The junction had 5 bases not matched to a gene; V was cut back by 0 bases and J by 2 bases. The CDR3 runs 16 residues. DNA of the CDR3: TGCGCCAGCAGCTTGGTGAGTGGGAGGGCCTACAATGAGCAGTTCTTC. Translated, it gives CASSLVSGRAYNEQFF.

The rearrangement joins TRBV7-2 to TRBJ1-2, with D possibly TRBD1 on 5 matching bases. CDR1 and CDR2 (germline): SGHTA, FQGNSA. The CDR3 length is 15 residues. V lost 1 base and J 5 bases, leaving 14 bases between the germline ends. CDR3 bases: TGTGCCAGCAGCTTAGTCATACAGGCGTTATATGGCTACACCTTC. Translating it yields CASSLVIQALYGYTF.

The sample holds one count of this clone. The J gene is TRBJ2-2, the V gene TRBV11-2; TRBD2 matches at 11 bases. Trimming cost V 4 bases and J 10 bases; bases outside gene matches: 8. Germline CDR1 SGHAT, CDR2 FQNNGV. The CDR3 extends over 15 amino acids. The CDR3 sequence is CASSYSGGAGEELFF. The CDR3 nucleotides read TGTGCCAGCAGCTATAGCGGGGGGGCAGGGGAGGAGCTGTTTTTT.

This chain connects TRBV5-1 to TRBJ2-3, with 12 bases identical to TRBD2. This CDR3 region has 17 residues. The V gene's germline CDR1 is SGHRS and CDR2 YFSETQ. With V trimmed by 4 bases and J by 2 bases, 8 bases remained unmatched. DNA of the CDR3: TGCGCCAGCAGCACGGGAGGACTAGCGGGGTACACAGATACGCAGTATTTT. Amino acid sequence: CASSTGGLAGYTDTQYF.